This T cell receptor (beta chain) was profiled in a study of T-cell memory formation after mild COVID-19. In TCRdb, the 5' RACE reads were re-called with MiXCR into one record per CDR3 protein. The sample has around 210,000 distinct CDR3 sequences, roughly 10% seen once. Study-level points and caveats: CD4+ clones that contracted lay mainly in CM and EM; CD8+ ones lay in EMRA.

In regard to this clonotype: What it binds is unknown.

The receptor comes from a man younger than 30 who had mild COVID-19 (a few samples of this study predate the infection). Cell type and time point are not known. Sequencing was performed on PBMCs or a T cell subset sorted from them (not recorded which).

Here the CDR3 DNA reads TGTGCCAGCCCGGGACTTTACCTCCCAGATACGCAGTATTTT. Translating gives CASPGLYLPDTQYF. The V call is TRBV7-9, the J call TRBJ2-3; the D gene is possibly TRBD2 (6 bases). This CDR3 is 14 amino acids long. Trimming shortened V by 8 bases and J by 4 bases, and 16 bases separated the two germline ends. Germline assignment: CDR1 SEHNR and CDR2 FQNEAQ (reference sequence).